This entry is about one TCR beta chain. Its antigen is undetermined. The record originates from a study of PD-1 blockade in classical Hodgkin lymphoma. The time point denotes: cycle 4 day 1 (C4D1), after 6 weeks of nivolumab. Exposure to brentuximab vedotin varied, and each patient had relapsed following autologous stem cell transplantation. CD4+ T cells were purified from thawed PBMCs by negative selection. Best responses included complete response and partial response; otherwise, the best response was progressive disease. The V gene lost 0 bases and the J gene lost 7 bases, with 10 bases spanning the gap. The germline V gene encodes CDR1 LGHNA and CDR2 YNFKEQ. The length of the CDR3 is 15 residues. Study-level points and caveats: Complete responders matched newly diagnosed patients in baseline diversity.

Data came from immunoSEQ multiplex PCR; TCRdb stores just in-frame clones and leaves some out. There are 10,000 to 15,000 clones in the sample; just under 85% occur only once, and 0.9% to 0.95% lies in the top ten. This TCR came from a human donor with classical Hodgkin lymphoma. This chain joins TRBV4-2 and TRBJ1-6; no clear D gene. Material: CD4+ T cells from blood, obtained before the fourth cycle of nivolumab. The CDR3 coding sequence is TGTGCCAGCAGCCAAGATCGCGACCCGAATTCACCCCTCCACTTT. Protein: CASSQDRDPNSPLHF.